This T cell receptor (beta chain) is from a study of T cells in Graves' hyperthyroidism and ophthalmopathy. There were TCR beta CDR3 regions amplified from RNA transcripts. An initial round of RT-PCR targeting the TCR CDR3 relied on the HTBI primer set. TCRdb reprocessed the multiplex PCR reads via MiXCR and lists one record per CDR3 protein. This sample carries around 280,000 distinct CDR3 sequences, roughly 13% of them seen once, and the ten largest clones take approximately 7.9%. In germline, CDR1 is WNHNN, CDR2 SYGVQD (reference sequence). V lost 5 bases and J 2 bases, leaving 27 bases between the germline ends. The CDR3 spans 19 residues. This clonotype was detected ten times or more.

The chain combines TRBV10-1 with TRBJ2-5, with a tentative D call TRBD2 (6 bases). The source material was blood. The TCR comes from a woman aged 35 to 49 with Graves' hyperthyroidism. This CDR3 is CASSTYRDSYRALQETQYF. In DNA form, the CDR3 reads TGCGCCAGCAGTACCTACCGGGACTCCTACCGGGCTCTACAAGAGACCCAGTACTTC.